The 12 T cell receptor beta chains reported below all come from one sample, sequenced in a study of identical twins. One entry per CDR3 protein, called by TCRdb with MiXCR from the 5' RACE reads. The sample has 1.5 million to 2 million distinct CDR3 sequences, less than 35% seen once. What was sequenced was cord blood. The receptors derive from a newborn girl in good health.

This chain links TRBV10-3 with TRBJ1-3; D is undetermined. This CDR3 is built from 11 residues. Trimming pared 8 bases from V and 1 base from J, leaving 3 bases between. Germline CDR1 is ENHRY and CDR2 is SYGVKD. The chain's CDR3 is CAIGSGNTIYF. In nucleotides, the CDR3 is TGTGCCATCGGGTCTGGAAACACCATATATTTT.

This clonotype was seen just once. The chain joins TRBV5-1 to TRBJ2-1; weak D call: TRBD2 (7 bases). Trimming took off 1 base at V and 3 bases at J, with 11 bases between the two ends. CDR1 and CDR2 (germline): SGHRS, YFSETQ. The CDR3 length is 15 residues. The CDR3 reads CASSLWGGDYNEQFF. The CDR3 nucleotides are TGCGCCAGCAGCTTGTGGGGGGGCGACTACAATGAGCAGTTCTTC.

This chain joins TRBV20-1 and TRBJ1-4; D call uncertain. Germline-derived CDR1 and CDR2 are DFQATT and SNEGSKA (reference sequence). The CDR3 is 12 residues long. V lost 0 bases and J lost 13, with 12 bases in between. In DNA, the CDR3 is TGCAGTGCTAGAGATTCCCCTCGGGGACTGTTTTTT. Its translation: CSARDSPRGLFF.

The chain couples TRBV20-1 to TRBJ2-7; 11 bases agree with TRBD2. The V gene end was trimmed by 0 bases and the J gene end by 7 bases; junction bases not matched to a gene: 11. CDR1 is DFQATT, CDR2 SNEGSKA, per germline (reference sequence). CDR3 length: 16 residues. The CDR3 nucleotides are TGCAGTGCTAGAGATACGGCTAGCGGGGGGTACAATGAGCAGTACTTC. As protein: CSARDTASGGYNEQYF.

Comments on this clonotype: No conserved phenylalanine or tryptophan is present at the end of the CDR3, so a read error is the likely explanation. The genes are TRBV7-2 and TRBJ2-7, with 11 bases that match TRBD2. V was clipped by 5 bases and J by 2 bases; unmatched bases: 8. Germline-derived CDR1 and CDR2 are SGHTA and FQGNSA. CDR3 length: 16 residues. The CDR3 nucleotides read TGTGCCAGCAGCCAAGGATCGACTAGCGGGGCCTACGAGCAGTACTAC. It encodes CASSQGSTSGAYEQYY.

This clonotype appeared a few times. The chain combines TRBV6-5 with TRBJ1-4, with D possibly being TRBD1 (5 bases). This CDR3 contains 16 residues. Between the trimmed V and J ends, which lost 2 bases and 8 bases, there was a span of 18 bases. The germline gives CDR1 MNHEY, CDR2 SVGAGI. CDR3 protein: CASSYGPGVSGEKLFF. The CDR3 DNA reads TGTGCCAGCAGTTACGGGCCGGGGGTTTCGGGGGAAAAACTGTTTTTT.

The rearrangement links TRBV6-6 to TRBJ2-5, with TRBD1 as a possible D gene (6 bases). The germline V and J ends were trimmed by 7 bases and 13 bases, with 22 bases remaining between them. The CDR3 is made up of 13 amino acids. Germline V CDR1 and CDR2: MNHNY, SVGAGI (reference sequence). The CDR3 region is CASNYQGYNERYF. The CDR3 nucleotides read TGTGCCAGCAACTACCAGGGGTACAATGAGCGGTACTTC.

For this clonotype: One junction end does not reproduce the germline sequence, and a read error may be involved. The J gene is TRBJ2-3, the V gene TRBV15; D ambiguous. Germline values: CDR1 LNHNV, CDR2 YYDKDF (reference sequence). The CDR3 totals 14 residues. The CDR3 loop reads CTTSRDPLTDTQYF. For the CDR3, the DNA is TGTACCACCAGCAGAGATCCGCTCACAGATACGCAGTATTTT.

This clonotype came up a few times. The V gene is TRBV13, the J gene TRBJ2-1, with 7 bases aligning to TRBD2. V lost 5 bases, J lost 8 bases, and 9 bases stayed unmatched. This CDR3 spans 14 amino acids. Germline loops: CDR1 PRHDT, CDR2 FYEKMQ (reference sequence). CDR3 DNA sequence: TGTGCCAGCAGCCCCGTGGGGGGGAGCTATGAGCAGTTCTTC. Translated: CASSPVGGSYEQFF.

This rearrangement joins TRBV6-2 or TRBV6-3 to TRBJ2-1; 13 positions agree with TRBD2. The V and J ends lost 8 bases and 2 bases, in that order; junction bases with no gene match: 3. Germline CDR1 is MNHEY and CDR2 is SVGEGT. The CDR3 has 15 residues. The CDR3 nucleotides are TGTGCCAGCGGGACTAGCGGGGCAGCCTACAATGAGCAGTTCTTC. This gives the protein CASGTSGAAYNEQFF.

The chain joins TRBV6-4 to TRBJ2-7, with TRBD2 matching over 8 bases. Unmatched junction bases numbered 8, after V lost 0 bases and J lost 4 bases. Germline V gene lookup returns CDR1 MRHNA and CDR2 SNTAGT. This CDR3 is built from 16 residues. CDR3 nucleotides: TGTGCCAGCAGTGACTCGATTCCAGCGGGAGAATACGAGCAGTACTTC. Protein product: CASSDSIPAGEYEQYF.

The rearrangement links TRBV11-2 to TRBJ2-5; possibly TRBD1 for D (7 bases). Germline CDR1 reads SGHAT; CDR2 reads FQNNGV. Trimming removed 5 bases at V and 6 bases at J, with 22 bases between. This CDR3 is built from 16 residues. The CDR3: CASSHSPAGTVKTQYF. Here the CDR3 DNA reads TGTGCCAGCAGCCACTCCCCGGCGGGGACAGTAAAGACCCAGTACTTC. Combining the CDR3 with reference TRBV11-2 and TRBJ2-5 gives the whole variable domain EAGVAQSPRYKIIEKRQSVAFWCNPISGHATLYWYQQILGQGPKLLIQFQNNGVVDDSQLPKDRFSAERLKGVDSTLKIQPAKLEDSAVYLCASSHSPAGTVKTQYFGPGTRLLVL.